This T cell receptor beta chain was recorded in a study of blood T cell repertoires in COVID-19. Whole-study context: Sources were T cells, B-cell-depleted T cells, or PBMCs; the material itself was cDNA or gDNA.

The germline V gene has CDR1 MNHEY and CDR2 SMNVEV (reference sequence). V was clipped by 5 bases and J by 0 bases, with 13 bases between them. This CDR3 contains 15 residues. Profiled with immunoSEQ multiplex PCR; TCRdb holds only in-frame clones, not every one. The data contain approximately 34,000 clones, about nine tenths of them singletons. The specimen sequenced was peripheral blood. The chain combines TRBV27 with TRBJ1-2; D possibly corresponds to TRBD1 (6 bases). The clonotype was recovered from a man aged 55 to 70 with acute or convalescent COVID-19. DNA of the CDR3: TGTGCCAGCAGTCCGAGGACAGCCGCTAACTATGGCTACACCTTC. Translating it yields CASSPRTAANYGYTF.